The 25 T cell receptor beta chains reported below all come from one sample, sequenced in a study of T cells in Graves' hyperthyroidism and ophthalmopathy. Researchers amplified the TCR beta CDR3 regions from RNA transcripts. First-round RT-PCR with HTBI primers amplified the TCR CDR3 region. TCRdb fed the multiplex PCR reads into MiXCR, producing one record per CDR3 protein. The data contain about 700,000 distinct CDR3 sequences, less than 15% of them singletons. Source material: blood. The receptors originated from a young woman with Graves' hyperthyroidism.

This clonotype was found many times. The V gene is TRBV29-1, the J gene TRBJ2-3; no firm D call. The germline V gene encodes CDR1 SQVTM and CDR2 ANQGSEA. Trimming took 2 bases from V and 2 from J, leaving 14 bases between them. This CDR3 is 15 amino acids long. In nucleotides, the CDR3 is TGCAGCGTTGAATTGAGCGCTCCCGCCACAGATACGCAGTATTTT. It encodes CSVELSAPATDTQYF.

In this sample, this clonotype turned up many times. J is TRBJ1-5 and V is TRBV24-1, with TRBD1 as a possible D gene (6 bases). The V and J ends lost 5 bases and 7 bases respectively, with 11 bases between them. This CDR3 comprises 13 residues. Per the germline V gene, CDR1 is KGHDR and CDR2 is SFDVKD. In nucleotides, the CDR3 is TGTGCCACCAGTGTCACAGGGACGCAGCCCCAGCATTTT. This codes for CATSVTGTQPQHF.

The rearrangement uses TRBV15 and TRBJ2-3, with 7 bases identical to TRBD2. Germline lookup yields CDR1 LNHNV and CDR2 YYDKDF (reference sequence). CDR3 length equals 16 residues. V was clipped by 1 base and J by 0 bases; unmatched bases: 4. CDR3 DNA: TGTGCCACCAGCAGAGGGGGGGGACTTAGCACAGATACGCAGTATTTT. Amino acids: CATSRGGGLSTDTQYF. The entire variable domain, with the rest obtained from reference TRBV15 and TRBJ2-3, is as follows: DAMVIQNPRYQVTQFGKPVTLSCSQTLNHNVMYWYQQKSSQAPKLLFHYYDKDFNNEADTPDNFQSRRPNTSFCFLDIRSPGLGDTAMYLCATSRGGGLSTDTQYFGPGTRLTVL.

This clonotype was counted at least ten times. The chain combines TRBV6-1 with TRBJ2-1, with TRBD1 as a possible D gene (6 bases). Trimming left V 7 bases short and J 2 bases short, with 15 bases between. The CDR3 has 15 amino acids. Germline loops: CDR1 MNHNS, CDR2 SASEGT. CDR3 amino acids: CASNQGSGAYNEQFF. In nucleotides, the CDR3 is TGTGCCAGCAATCAGGGGAGCGGCGCCTACAATGAGCAGTTCTTC.

A remark on this clonotype: A read error is possible here, since a much larger clone lies one base away. J is TRBJ2-3 and V is TRBV4-1, with 11 positions matching TRBD2. Germline assignment: CDR1 MGHRA and CDR2 YSYEKL. V was clipped by 0 bases and J by 5 bases; unmatched bases: 10. There are 18 residues in the CDR3. In nucleotides, the CDR3 is TGCGCCAGCAGCCAAGACGTACTAGCGGGAGCAGGGGGAGATACGCAGTATTTT. It is translated as CASSQDVLAGAGGDTQYF.

The V and J genes are TRBV12-3 or TRBV12-4 and TRBJ2-7; tentatively, D is TRBD1 (6 bases). The CDR3 totals 18 residues. With 8 bases removed from V and 3 bases from J, the gap between germline ends came to 29 bases. CDR3 amino acids: CASGLLGRWGPEFYEQYF. The CDR3 DNA sequence: TGTGCCAGCGGCCTTTTAGGGCGATGGGGGCCGGAATTCTACGAGCAGTACTTC.

The chain has TRBV7-9 and TRBJ1-5; tentative D call: TRBD1 (5 bases). This CDR3 spans 12 amino acids. The ends were cut back, 3 bases at V and 14 bases at J, with 14 bases in the middle. Germline values: CDR1 SEHNR, CDR2 FQNEAQ (reference sequence). CDR3 coding DNA: TGTGCCAGCAGCTTGTTGGGGGTCGAAAAGCATTTT. Translated, it gives CASSLLGVEKHF.

This chain uses TRBV5-1 with TRBJ1-1; perhaps TRBD1 as D (5 bases). The CDR3 has 12 residues. From germline, CDR1 is SGHRS and CDR2 YFSETQ. The germline V and J ends were trimmed by 4 bases and 6 bases, with 10 bases remaining between them. The CDR3 loop reads CASSGGTAEAFF. CDR3 bases: TGCGCCAGCAGCGGGGGGACCGCTGAAGCTTTCTTT.

This clonotype was picked up a small number of times. The J gene is TRBJ2-1, the V gene TRBV27; possible D gene TRBD2, 6 bases. CDR1 and CDR2 from the germline V gene are MNHEY and SMNVEV (reference sequence). The CDR3 is 14 amino acids. V gave up 8 bases and J gave up 8 bases, with 19 bases separating them. CDR3 bases: TGTGCCAGCCATCGGAGGGGTAGCACTCATGAGCAGTTCTTC. Its translation is CASHRRGSTHEQFF.

On this clonotype: At one end, the junction sequence differs from germline, possibly due to a read error. V is TRBV6-4 and J is TRBJ1-2; tentative D call: TRBD1 (6 bases). Per germline, CDR1 MRHNA and CDR2 SNTAGT. CDR3 size: 14 residues. CDR3 region: CASGYSGTSYGYTF. The CDR3 DNA is TGCGCCAGCGGTTACTCAGGGACAAGCTATGGCTACACCTTC.

J is TRBJ2-1 and V is TRBV28, with D uncertain. The CDR3 consists of 19 residues. V was pared by 3 bases and J by 1 base, with 22 bases between. Germline CDR1 and CDR2: MDHEN and SYDVKM. The CDR3 protein is CASSFRSGVKALSYNEQFF. CDR3 sequence (DNA): TGTGCCAGCAGTTTCCGGAGTGGGGTAAAAGCATTATCCTACAATGAGCAGTTCTTC. Combining the CDR3 with reference TRBV28 and TRBJ2-1 gives the whole variable domain DVKVTQSSRYLVKRTGEKVFLECVQDMDHENMFWYRQDPGLGLRLIYFSYDVKMKEKGDIPEGYSVSREKKERFSLILESASTNQTSMYLCASSFRSGVKALSYNEQFFGPGTRLTVL.

This clonotype appeared many times. The chain combines TRBV20-1 with TRBJ2-7; no clear D. Germline V gene sequence: CDR1 DFQATT, CDR2 SNEGSKA (reference sequence). The V end lost 0 bases, the J end lost 0 bases, and 6 bases lay between the germline ends. CDR3 size: 13 residues. The CDR3 here is CSARDGRSYEQYF. In DNA, the CDR3 is TGCAGTGCTAGAGATGGCCGCTCCTACGAGCAGTACTTC.

This clonotype was seen at least ten times. The rearrangement links TRBV13 to TRBJ2-7; 9 bases agree with TRBD1. Germline CDR1 is PRHDT and CDR2 is FYEKMQ (reference sequence). V trimming: 7 bases; J trimming: 2 bases; junction bases outside the gene matches: 6. The CDR3 extends over 14 amino acids. CDR3 nucleotides: TGTGCCAGCACCCTCGGGACAGGGACCTACGAGCAGTACTTC. Translated: CASTLGTGTYEQYF.

Only a few counts were recorded for this clonotype. The chain has TRBV5-4 and TRBJ2-5, with 9 bases matching TRBD2. The CDR3 runs to 16 residues. After removal of 1 base from V and 5 bases from J, the junction contained 9 bases not matched to a gene. From germline, CDR1 is SGHNT and CDR2 YYREEE (reference sequence). This CDR3 reads CASSLFGGRALETQYF. CDR3 nucleotides: TGTGCCAGCAGCTTGTTCGGCGGGAGGGCCCTGGAGACCCAGTACTTC.

The chain recombines TRBV2 with TRBJ2-6; D is unclear. CDR3 length equals 15 residues. In germline, CDR1 is SNHLY, CDR2 FYNNEI. The germline V and J ends were trimmed by 5 bases and 0 bases, with 8 bases remaining between them. The CDR3 bases are TGTGCCAGCAGTTGGCGGATCTCTGGGGCCAACGTCCTGACTTTC. As protein: CASSWRISGANVLTF.

There are many counts of this clonotype. The chain couples TRBV10-1 to TRBJ2-5; D is perhaps TRBD2 (6 bases). The CDR3 has 17 amino acids. The germline V and J ends were trimmed by 2 bases and 5 bases, with 21 bases remaining between them. Germline assignment: CDR1 WNHNN and CDR2 SYGVQD (reference sequence). CDR3 residues: CASSEGRGTDVSETQYF. The CDR3 DNA is TGCGCCAGCAGTGAGGGTCGGGGGACCGACGTCTCGGAGACCCAGTACTTC.

This clonotype came up many times. J is TRBJ2-1 and V is TRBV7-3; TRBD1 agrees at 8 bases. This CDR3 is built from 15 residues. CDR1 is SGHTA and CDR2 is FQGTGA in the germline V gene. Trimming removed 2 bases from V and 3 bases from J; junction bases left unmatched: 3. The CDR3 sequence is CASSLGTGDYNEQFF. CDR3 bases: TGTGCCAGCAGCTTAGGGACAGGCGACTACAATGAGCAGTTCTTC.

This clonotype was picked up a small number of times. The chain recombines TRBV7-8 with TRBJ2-5, with D tentatively TRBD2 (6 bases). The CDR3 contains 14 residues. CDR1 SGHVS and CDR2 FQNEAQ come from the germline V gene. Trimming left V 5 bases short and J 3 bases short, with 13 bases between. The CDR3 reads CASSEIAEEETQYF. The CDR3 nucleotides are TGTGCCAGCAGCGAAATAGCGGAGGAAGAGACCCAGTACTTC.

This clonotype showed up many times. This chain uses TRBV18 with TRBJ2-7, with a possible D match to TRBD2 (6 bases). The CDR3 extends over 14 amino acids. Germline CDR1 is KGHSH and CDR2 is LQKENI. Trimming cost V 4 bases and J 3 bases, with 13 bases left between them. This chain's CDR3 is CASSLGSAGYEQYF. CDR3 bases: TGTGCCAGCTCACTAGGGTCAGCGGGCTACGAGCAGTACTTC.

Many counts were recorded for this clonotype. The rearrangement joins TRBV7-3 to TRBJ2-5; the D gene could be TRBD1 or TRBD2 (5 bases each). The V gene's germline CDR1 is SGHTA and CDR2 FQGTGA. CDR3 size: 14 residues. Deletions cut 4 bases from V and 2 bases from J, with 11 bases between. The CDR3 is CASSSAGGQETQYF. DNA for the CDR3: TGTGCCAGCAGCTCCGCTGGGGGACAAGAGACCCAGTACTTC.

This clonotype showed up many times. The chain couples TRBV29-1 to TRBJ2-1; 10 bases are a match to TRBD1. Germline CDR1 SQVTM, CDR2 ANQGSEA. The CDR3 is 15 residues long. V lost 1 base, J lost 3 bases, and 3 bases stayed unmatched. The CDR3 protein is CSVEGTGGSYNEQFF. In nucleotides, the CDR3 is TGCAGCGTTGAAGGGACAGGGGGTAGCTACAATGAGCAGTTCTTC.

At least ten counts were recorded for this clonotype. This CDR3 reads CASSEAGRSEQFF. In nucleotides, the CDR3 is TGTGCCAGCAGTGAAGCGGGTCGAAGTGAGCAGTTCTTC. This chain links TRBV6-1 with TRBJ2-1; D unresolved. The CDR3 totals 13 residues. The germline CDR1 and CDR2 sequences are MNHNS and SASEGT. With 0 bases removed from V and 9 bases from J, the gap between germline ends came to 9 bases.

Turning to this clonotype: Compared with germline, one end of the junction differs, possibly owing to a read error. The chain joins TRBV7-9 to TRBJ2-7; possibly TRBD1 for D (6 bases). Germline CDR1 SEHNR, CDR2 FQNEAQ (reference sequence). This CDR3 is 15 amino acids long. The CDR3 region has the DNA TGTGCCAGCAGCTCCCCCGACAGGACTCTTTACGGGCAGTACTTC. This translates into CASSSPDRTLYGQYF.

This clonotype was detected ten times or more. The V call is TRBV20-1, the J call TRBJ2-1; TRBD2 might be the D (6 bases). This CDR3 has 11 amino acids. Germline V CDR1 and CDR2: DFQATT, SNEGSKA (reference sequence). V was clipped by 3 bases and J by 7 bases, with 7 bases between them. The CDR3 spells CSARGLNEQFF. CDR3 DNA sequence: TGCAGTGCTAGGGGACTTAATGAGCAGTTCTTC.

In its sample, this clonotype was seen many times. The chain couples TRBV13 to TRBJ2-1; 16 nucleotides agree with TRBD2. The V gene end was trimmed by 1 base and the J gene end by 0 bases; junction bases not matched to a gene: 18. Per the germline V gene, CDR1 is PRHDT and CDR2 is FYEKMQ (reference sequence). The CDR3 loop spans 24 amino acids. The CDR3 reads CASSLEVPGLAGGSPLHSYNEQFF. The CDR3 nucleotides read TGTGCCAGCAGCTTAGAGGTTCCGGGACTAGCGGGAGGGTCCCCATTACACTCCTACAATGAGCAGTTCTTC.